This T cell receptor (beta chain) originates from a study of cytomegalovirus exposure and HLA in healthy donors. The CDR3 has 14 residues. Germline CDR1 reads SGHRS; CDR2 reads YFSETQ. Between the trimmed V and J ends, which lost 4 bases and 12 bases, there was a span of 20 bases. General observations from the study: DRB1 showed the most TCR associations and HLA-C the fewest in a later analysis, as rates varied by HLA locus. Sequencing likely generated an artifact that appeared as a cluster of highly shared sequence variants.

Primers for the PCR totalled 60 Vbeta and 13 Jbeta. The data were produced by immunoSEQ multiplex PCR, yet TCRdb's version contains in-frame clones alone and is incomplete. The top ten clones hold about 3.7% of a sample with roughly 150,000 clones, over 80% of them seen once. Worth noting for this clone: Its target is not known.

The sample consisted of PBMCs. J is TRBJ2-1 and V is TRBV5-1, with D possibly matching TRBD2 (5 bases). The sequence came from a male donor in good health and CMV-seronegative. The CDR3 here is CASSRPERSERQFF. The CDR3 DNA reads as TGCGCCAGCAGCCGCCCTGAGCGGAGCGAGAGGCAGTTCTTC.